These 24 T cell receptor beta chains came from one sample sequenced in a study of T cells in Graves' hyperthyroidism and ophthalmopathy. TCR beta CDR3 region amplification was performed from RNA transcripts. RT-PCR in the first round (using the HTBI primer set) targeted the TCR CDR3. TCRdb recomputed calls from the multiplex PCR reads with MiXCR, one row per CDR3 protein. The data contain about 300,000 distinct CDR3 sequences, approximately 14% of them seen just once; the ten biggest clones take up 7.9%. The material sequenced was blood. The source of these receptors is a woman between 40 and 50 years old with Graves' hyperthyroidism.

The V and J genes are TRBV10-3 and TRBJ2-2; perhaps D is TRBD1 or TRBD2 (6 bases each). V lost 11 bases and J 0 bases, leaving 13 bases between the germline ends. The CDR3 loop spans 14 amino acids. In germline, CDR1 is ENHRY, CDR2 SYGVKD. The CDR3 nucleotides read TGTGCCTTAGGGAGGACAGCGAACACCGGGGAGCTGTTTTTT. Translated, it gives CALGRTANTGELFF.

This clonotype was seen more than once but under ten times. The chain uses TRBV9 and TRBJ1-1; D is possibly TRBD1 (6 bases). There are 14 residues in the CDR3. Germline V lookup: CDR1 SGDLS, CDR2 YYNGEE. V was trimmed by 0 bases and J by 4 bases, leaving 10 bases between them. The CDR3 sequence is CASSVEGGSTEAFF. For the CDR3, the DNA is TGTGCCAGCAGCGTAGAGGGGGGCAGCACTGAAGCTTTCTTT.

This clonotype showed up many times. In DNA form, the CDR3 reads TGTGCCAGCAGCTGGGGGGAGGATGAGCAGTTCTTC. Encoded protein: CASSWGEDEQFF. The chain has TRBV27 and TRBJ2-1; tentative D call: TRBD2 (6 bases). V lost 6 bases to trimming and J lost 8 bases, with 11 bases between them. The CDR3 spans 12 residues. Per the germline V gene, CDR1 is MNHEY and CDR2 is SMNVEV (reference sequence).

This clonotype has a count of ten or more. V gene TRBV7-9 combines with J gene TRBJ2-5; TRBD1 is a possible D gene (6 bases). With 4 bases removed from V and 1 base from J, the gap between germline ends came to 10 bases. CDR3 length: 14 amino acids. The germline gives CDR1 SEHNR, CDR2 FQNEAQ (reference sequence). CDR3 region: CASSWTTGQETQYF. CDR3 coding DNA: TGTGCCAGCAGCTGGACGACAGGCCAAGAGACCCAGTACTTC.

This clonotype was seen ten or more times. The chain is built from TRBV20-1 and TRBJ1-2; 9 positions agree with TRBD1. Germline CDR1 reads DFQATT; CDR2 reads SNEGSKA (reference sequence). V lost 0 bases, J lost 5 bases, and 7 bases stayed unmatched. The CDR3 has 15 amino acids. As DNA, the CDR3 is TGCAGTGCTAGAGATCCGGGACAGGGCCTGTATGGCTACACCTTC. Protein: CSARDPGQGLYGYTF.

This clonotype was seen repeatedly, ten times or more. This chain links TRBV7-9 with TRBJ2-1, with D perhaps matching TRBD1 (5 bases). The germline V gene encodes CDR1 SEHNR and CDR2 FQNEAQ (reference sequence). V lost 5 bases and J lost 8, with 10 bases in between. CDR3 length: 12 residues. In DNA, the CDR3 is TGTGCCAGCAGCGAACAGGATGATGAGCAGTTCTTC. Its protein product is CASSEQDDEQFF.

Ten or more counts support this clonotype. The chain uses TRBV18 and TRBJ1-1; no clear D gene. The V gene's germline CDR1 is KGHSH and CDR2 LQKENI. Trimming cost V 4 bases and J 0 bases, with 9 bases left between them. CDR3 length: 14 amino acids. CDR3 residues: CASSLADLNTEAFF. DNA for the CDR3: TGTGCCAGCTCACTGGCAGATTTGAACACTGAAGCTTTCTTT. The full variable domain, completed using reference TRBV18 and TRBJ1-1, is NAGVMQNPRHLVRRRGQEARLRCSPMKGHSHVYWYRQLPEEGLKFMVYLQKENIIDESGMPKERFSAEFPKEGPSILRIQQVVRGDSAAYFCASSLADLNTEAFFGQGTRLTVV.

The chain carries TRBV16 and TRBJ1-5; weak D call: TRBD1 (5 bases). This CDR3 contains 15 residues. V was trimmed by 3 bases and J by 1 base, leaving 10 bases between them. Germline V CDR1 and CDR2: KGHSY, FQNENV. The CDR3 region has the DNA TGTGCCAGCAGCCAGGGGGGGGGGAGCAATCAGCCCCAGCATTTT. Its translation: CASSQGGGSNQPQHF.

This clonotype was seen ten or more times. The gene calls are TRBV6-1 and TRBJ2-1; 7 nucleotides agree with TRBD1. Germline V gives CDR1 MNHNS, CDR2 SASEGT. The CDR3 covers 16 residues. The junction had 9 bases not matched to a gene; V was cut back by 0 bases and J by 7 bases. The DNA for the CDR3 is TGTGCCAGCAGTGAAGCGACAAGGGGGCGCGGGAATGAGCAGTTCTTC. Translated: CASSEATRGRGNEQFF.

This chain connects TRBV15 to TRBJ2-7; TRBD2 aligns across 15 bases. CDR3 size: 15 residues. CDR1 is LNHNV and CDR2 is YYDKDF in the germline V gene (reference sequence). Germline trimming cut 5 bases from V and 6 bases from J; bases unmatched to any gene: 5. CDR3 DNA sequence: TGTGCCACCAGCGGATCGGGACTAGCGGGGGGCGAGCAGTACTTC. Encoded protein: CATSGSGLAGGEQYF.

The V and J genes are TRBV2 and TRBJ2-1; 7 positions match TRBD2. The length of the CDR3 is 14 residues. The germline gives CDR1 SNHLY, CDR2 FYNNEI. J lost 3 bases, V lost 8 bases, and 7 bases had no gene match. DNA for the CDR3: TGTGCCAGCGTCGGACTAGGTGGCTACAATGAGCAGTTCTTC. It yields the protein CASVGLGGYNEQFF.

This clonotype was recorded at least ten times. The chain is built from TRBV4-1 and TRBJ1-4, with D uncertain. The germline V gene has CDR1 MGHRA and CDR2 YSYEKL. V was trimmed by 4 bases and J by 3 bases, leaving 12 bases between them. The CDR3 is 15 residues long. CDR3 residues: CASSPGRLPNEKLFF. CDR3 DNA: TGCGCCAGCAGCCCGGGGAGGTTACCTAATGAAAAACTGTTTTTT.

This clonotype was recorded many times. The rearrangement uses TRBV7-9 and TRBJ2-1; D may match TRBD1 or TRBD2 (5 bases each). CDR1 SEHNR and CDR2 FQNEAQ come from the germline V gene (reference sequence). This CDR3 spans 15 amino acids. V lost 1 base and J 8 bases, leaving 15 bases between the germline ends. The CDR3 DNA is TGTGCCAGCAGCTTAGGAGGGACGTCCGAGTATGAGCAGTTCTTC. Translating gives CASSLGGTSEYEQFF.

This clonotype has a handful of counts. This chain joins TRBV20-1 and TRBJ1-2; 12 nucleotides match TRBD1. CDR3 length: 14 amino acids. V gave up 5 bases and J gave up 5 bases; unmatched junction bases: 6. Germline V CDR1 and CDR2: DFQATT, SNEGSKA (reference sequence). CDR3 region: CSADKGQGAYGYTF. The CDR3, as DNA: TGCAGTGCTGATAAGGGACAGGGGGCTTATGGCTACACCTTC.

This chain's CDR3 is CASSLIGGGPLTEAFF. The CDR3 bases are TGTGCCAGCAGCCTGATAGGCGGGGGGCCCCTCACTGAAGCTTTCTTT. The chain employs TRBV5-5 and TRBJ1-1, with D possibly matching TRBD1 (6 bases). Trimming stripped 4 bases from V and 4 bases from J, with 20 bases between. The CDR3 runs to 16 residues. Per the germline V gene, CDR1 is SGHKS and CDR2 is YYEKEE (reference sequence).

There are many counts of this clonotype. This rearrangement joins TRBV20-1 to TRBJ1-5, with a weak D call TRBD1 (5 bases). Germline V lookup: CDR1 DFQATT, CDR2 SNEGSKA (reference sequence). V lost 3 bases to trimming and J lost 3 bases, with 9 bases between them. CDR3 length: 13 residues. The CDR3 nucleotides are TGCAGTGCTAGCCCCAGGGCCAATCAGCCCCAGCATTTT. This translates into CSASPRANQPQHF.

This clonotype was observed a few times. The rearrangement joins TRBV29-1 to TRBJ2-3; 7 bases agree with TRBD2. Germline CDR1 reads SQVTM; CDR2 reads ANQGSEA. The trim removed 4 bases at V and 3 bases at J, leaving 10 bases unmatched. The CDR3 is 15 residues long. The chain's CDR3 is CSVVYAGERTDTQYF. DNA of the CDR3: TGCAGCGTTGTCTACGCGGGAGAGCGGACAGATACGCAGTATTTT.

This clonotype was counted many times. The rearrangement links TRBV7-2 to TRBJ1-2; D not certain. V lost 5 bases to trimming and J lost 5 bases, with 12 bases between them. CDR1 is SGHTA, CDR2 FQGNSA, per germline. The CDR3 spans 13 residues. In DNA, the CDR3 is TGTGCCAGCAGCACTTATGAGGCGTATGGCTACACCTTC. It specifies CASSTYEAYGYTF.

This clonotype was seen many times. The chain has TRBV18 and TRBJ2-1; possibly TRBD1 for D (5 bases). The CDR3 has 13 residues. Trimming removed 0 bases at V and 5 bases at J, with 5 bases between. CDR1 KGHSH and CDR2 LQKENI come from the germline V gene. The CDR3 is CASSPPGDNEQFF. DNA for the CDR3: TGTGCCAGCTCACCACCAGGGGACAATGAGCAGTTCTTC.

This clonotype showed up many times. The V gene is TRBV4-1, the J gene TRBJ2-5; no clear D. Trimming left V 2 bases short and J 1 base short, with 8 bases between. The germline CDR1 and CDR2 sequences are MGHRA and YSYEKL. The CDR3 length is 14 residues. The CDR3 DNA sequence: TGCGCCAGCAGCCAAACCGGGTTCCAAGAGACCCAGTACTTC. It codes for CASSQTGFQETQYF.

CDR3 sequence (DNA): TGTGCCATCAGGGGACTAGCGAACAATGAGCAGTTCTTC. Translation: CAIRGLANNEQFF. This sequence joins TRBV10-3 and TRBJ2-1, with 10 bases lining up with TRBD2. V gave up 6 bases and J gave up 5 bases; unmatched junction bases: 1. CDR3 length: 13 amino acids. The germline V gene encodes CDR1 ENHRY and CDR2 SYGVKD.

This clonotype was seen many times. V usage is TRBV15 and J usage is TRBJ2-5; D not resolved. The CDR3 consists of 15 residues. Looked up from germline, CDR1 is LNHNV and CDR2 is YYDKDF (reference sequence). V lost 5 bases, J lost 4 bases, and 17 bases lay in between. This CDR3 reads CATSAPAGESETQYF. DNA of the CDR3: TGTGCCACCAGCGCCCCTGCAGGAGAATCAGAGACCCAGTACTTC.

The chain couples TRBV19 to TRBJ2-3; 7 bases are a match to TRBD2. Trimming removed 3 bases from V and 0 bases from J; junction bases left unmatched: 6. The CDR3 has 16 residues. Germline V gene sequence: CDR1 LNHDA, CDR2 SQIVND (reference sequence). This CDR3 reads CASSIRLAASTDTQYF. The CDR3, as DNA: TGTGCCAGTAGTATCCGACTAGCTGCTAGCACAGATACGCAGTATTTT.

This clonotype was seen a single time. One end of the junction varies from germline; a read error may be responsible. The chain has TRBV5-1 and TRBJ1-1, with 8 positions matching TRBD1. In germline, CDR1 is SGHRS, CDR2 YFSETQ. This CDR3 has 14 residues. As DNA, the CDR3 is TGTGCCAGCAGCCGACAGGGGCCTTATCTGGAAGCTTTCTTT. Amino acid sequence: CASSRQGPYLEAFF.